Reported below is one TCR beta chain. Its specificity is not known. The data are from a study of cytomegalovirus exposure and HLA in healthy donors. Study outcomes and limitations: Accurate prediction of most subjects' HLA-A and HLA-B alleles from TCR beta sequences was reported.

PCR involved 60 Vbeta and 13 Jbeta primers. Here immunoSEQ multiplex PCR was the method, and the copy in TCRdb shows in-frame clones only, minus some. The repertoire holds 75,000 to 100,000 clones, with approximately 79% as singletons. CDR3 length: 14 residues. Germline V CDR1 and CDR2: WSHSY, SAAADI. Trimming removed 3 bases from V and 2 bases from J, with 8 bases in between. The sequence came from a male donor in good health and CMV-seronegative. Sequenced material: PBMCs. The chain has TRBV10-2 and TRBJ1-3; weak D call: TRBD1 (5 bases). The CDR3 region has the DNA TGCGCCAGCAGTGAACAGGCCACTGGAAACACCATATATTTT. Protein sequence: CASSEQATGNTIYF.